One T cell receptor beta chain is described in this entry. The antigen is unknown. The data are from a study of cytomegalovirus exposure and HLA in healthy donors. This CDR3 is built from 15 residues. The V end was cut by 4 bases, the J end by 2 bases, with 16 bases between. CDR1 is SGHDT and CDR2 is YYEEEE in the germline V gene. Notes on the study in general: The authors listed 150 to 200 TCR beta chains as cytomegalovirus-associated. Most subjects had HLA-A and HLA-B alleles reportedly predicted accurately by TCR beta sequences. Available immune exposure information covered CMV serostatus only. Cytomegalovirus status was reportedly diagnosed by the classifier with high sensitivity and specificity.

Both 60 Vbeta primers and 13 Jbeta primers went into the PCR. Profiling relied on immunoSEQ multiplex PCR, and the TCRdb table lists in-frame clones only, not all of them. Of 100,000 or so clones listed, 12% are singletons. The sequencing sample was made of PBMCs. The chain uses TRBV5-6 and TRBJ2-7; D might be TRBD1 (6 bases). This receptor was obtained from a man aged 40-49 years in good health and CMV-seropositive. CDR3 amino acids: CASSHGQLQAYEQYF. The CDR3 coding sequence is TGTGCCAGCAGCCACGGACAGCTACAGGCCTACGAGCAGTACTTC.